This TCR beta chain was identified in a study of OX40 agonist ivuxolimab in advanced cancers. Across the whole study: Every 2 weeks, patients received ivuxolimab intravenously, dosed at 0.01 to 10 mg/kg. Prior anti-PD-1, anti-PD-L1 or anti-CTLA-4 therapy was allowed; around 40% had some. Patients were around 83% male with ages roughly 23 to 79, mean around 61.

The method was immunoSEQ multiplex PCR; TCRdb's version includes in-frame clones alone and lacks a portion of them. In the table there are about 60,000 clones, about 85% of which are singletons. V was cut by 0 bases and J by 3 bases, with 11 bases left in between. This CDR3 region has 15 residues. Germline values: CDR1 SGHVS, CDR2 FNYEAQ. The material was CD4+ or CD8+ T cells sorted from blood, obtained in a trial of the OX40 agonist ivuxolimab. The sequence came from an adult with an advanced solid tumor such as melanoma, head and neck, liver or kidney cancer. The chain joins TRBV7-6 to TRBJ2-5; TRBD2 is a possible D gene (5 bases). The CDR3 reads CASSLAAREEETQYF. The DNA of the CDR3 is TGTGCCAGCAGCTTAGCGGCCCGGGAAGAAGAGACCCAGTACTTC.